The T cell receptor beta chain described here comes from a study of blood T cell repertoires in COVID-19. Study at large: There were acute and convalescent COVID-19 samples, and they came from the United States, Italy and Spain.

Libraries were prepared by immunoSEQ multiplex PCR; TCRdb keeps only in-frame clonotypes and omits some of them. The table has 20,000 to 30,000 clones, approximately 77% seen once. V dropped 7 bases and J dropped 0 bases, with 22 bases sitting between them. The germline gives CDR1 MDHEN, CDR2 SYDVKM. There are 19 residues in the CDR3. J is TRBJ2-6 and V is TRBV28, with a tentative D call TRBD1 (5 bases). Sequencing was performed on peripheral blood. The TCR comes from an elderly man with active or convalescent COVID-19. The CDR3 reads CASKGITTGPFSGANVLTF. The DNA for the CDR3 is TGTGCCAGCAAGGGGATAACTACAGGCCCCTTCTCTGGGGCCAACGTCCTGACTTTC.